This paragraph covers one T cell receptor beta chain sequence. The antigen is not known. Germline loops: CDR1 SGHAT, CDR2 FQNNGV. Trimming took 1 base from V and 4 from J, leaving 12 bases between them. The CDR3 covers 15 residues. This sample is part of a study of long-term antiretroviral therapy in people with HIV. Broader study findings: ART adherence, viral resistance and therapy changes were undocumented. Pre-ART clonal expansion yielded clones that dominated the repertoire at all time points.

immunoSEQ v3.0 was run at survey level. Sequencing used immunoSEQ multiplex PCR; TCRdb keeps in-frame clones, though not all of them. Of around 25,000 clones in the sample, roughly 79% are singletons; the top ten hold 15% to 20%. Every HIV-positive participant received treatment in the United States. The clonotype was recovered from a woman between 18 and 30 years old with HIV. Sample: unsorted PBMCs, taken at the start of antiretroviral therapy, before treatment. The rearrangement links TRBV11-2 to TRBJ2-3, with a weak D call TRBD1 (5 bases). In nucleotides, the CDR3 is TGTGCCAGCAGCTTAGTTAGAAGGGGCGCAGATACGCAGTATTTT. It is translated as CASSLVRRGADTQYF.